This T cell receptor beta chain is drawn from a study of blood T cell repertoires in COVID-19. Study background: COVID-19 samples collected from the United States, Italy and Spain covered acute and convalescent phases. PBMCs, B-cell-depleted T cells, or T cells were the source of the cDNA or gDNA that made up the material.

In its sample, this clone was seen a few times. Under the authors' procedure: Estimation of nucleated cell counts was performed using reference gene primer amplification. This table comes from immunoSEQ multiplex PCR, and its TCRdb copy is limited to in-frame clones, with some not included. Clone size and V and J calls were adopted from that table, with D and trimming inferred from the DNA. This table has some 180,000 clones, roughly 83% appearing once. Recruited during active infection, patients (from Seattle) were subsequently followed longitudinally. This clonotype was sampled from a woman in her thirties or forties with COVID-19, enrolled during active disease. The material sequenced was peripheral blood.

The CDR3 nucleotides read TGTGCCAGCAGCTTCATCAGGGGTGGTTCACCCCTCCACTTT. Translated, it gives CASSFIRGGSPLHF. The chain links TRBV5-5 to TRBJ1-6, with D possibly being TRBD1 (6 bases). The CDR3 covers 14 residues. V was pared by 2 bases and J by 9 bases, with 12 bases between. Germline V gives CDR1 SGHKS, CDR2 YYEKEE (reference sequence).